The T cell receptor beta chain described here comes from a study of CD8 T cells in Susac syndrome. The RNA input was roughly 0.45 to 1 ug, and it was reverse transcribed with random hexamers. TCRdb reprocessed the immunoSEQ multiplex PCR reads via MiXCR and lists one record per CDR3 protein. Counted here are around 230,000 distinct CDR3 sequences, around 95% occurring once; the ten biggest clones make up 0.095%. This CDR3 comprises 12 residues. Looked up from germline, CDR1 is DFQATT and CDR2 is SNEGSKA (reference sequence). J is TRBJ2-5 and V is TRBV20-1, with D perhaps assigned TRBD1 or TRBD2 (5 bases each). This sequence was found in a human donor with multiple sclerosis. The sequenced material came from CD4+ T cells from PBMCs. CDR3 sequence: CSVTGAGETQYF. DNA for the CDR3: TGCAGCGTAACCGGGGCCGGAGAGACCCAGTACTTC.